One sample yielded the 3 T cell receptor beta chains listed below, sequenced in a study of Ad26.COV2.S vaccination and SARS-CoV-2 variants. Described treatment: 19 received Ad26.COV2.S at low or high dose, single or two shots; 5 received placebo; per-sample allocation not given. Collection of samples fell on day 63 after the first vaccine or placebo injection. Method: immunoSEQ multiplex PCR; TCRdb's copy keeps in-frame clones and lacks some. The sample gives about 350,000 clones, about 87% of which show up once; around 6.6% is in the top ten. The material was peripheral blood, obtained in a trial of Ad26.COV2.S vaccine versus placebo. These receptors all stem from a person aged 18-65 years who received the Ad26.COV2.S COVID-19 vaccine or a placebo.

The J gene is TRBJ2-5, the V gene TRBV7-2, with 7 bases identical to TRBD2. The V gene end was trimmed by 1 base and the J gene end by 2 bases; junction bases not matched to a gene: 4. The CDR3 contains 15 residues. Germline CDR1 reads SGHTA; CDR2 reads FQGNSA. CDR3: CASSLGRGGQETQYF. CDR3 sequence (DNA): TGTGCCAGCAGCTTAGGGCGCGGGGGTCAAGAGACCCAGTACTTC.

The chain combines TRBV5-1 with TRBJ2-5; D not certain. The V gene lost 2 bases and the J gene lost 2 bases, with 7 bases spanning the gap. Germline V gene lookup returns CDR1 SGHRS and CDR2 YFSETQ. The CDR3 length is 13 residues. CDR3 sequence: CASSFNGQETQYF. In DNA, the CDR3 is TGCGCCAGCAGCTTCAACGGGCAAGAGACCCAGTACTTC.

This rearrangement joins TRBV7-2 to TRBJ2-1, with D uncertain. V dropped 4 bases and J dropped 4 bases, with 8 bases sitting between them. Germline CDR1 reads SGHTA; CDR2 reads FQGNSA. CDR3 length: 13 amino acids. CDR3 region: CASSSASYNEQFF. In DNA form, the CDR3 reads TGTGCCAGCAGCTCGGCGTCGTACAATGAGCAGTTCTTC.